This paragraph covers one TCR beta chain sequence. Its antigen is unidentified. The data were taken from a study of blood T cells in healthy people across ages. Study-level findings and limits: From one million sequenced T cells, diversity estimates were lower bounds. There was a strong correlation between TCR beta diversity and naive T cell percentage.

The germline V gene encodes CDR1 SGHVS and CDR2 FQNEAQ. This CDR3 is 14 amino acids long. A second PCR, run for 7 to 11 cycles, used a sample-barcoded 5' primer plus a J-beta primer mix. Sequencing yielded, for each sample, at least 2.5 million paired-end reads carrying CDR3. Each CDR3 protein gets one entry after TCRdb re-called the 5' RACE reads with MiXCR. Of hundreds of thousands of distinct CDR3 sequences listed, approximately 52% were seen once; the top ten hold roughly 14%. The source of this sequence is a woman of 80 years or more in good health. Input material: blood. The chain couples TRBV7-8 to TRBJ2-5, with D perhaps TRBD2 (5 bases). The end of the DNA aligns better with TRBJ2-7, so the J call may be wrong. The CDR3: CASSPSPTRSEQYF. CDR3 sequence (DNA): TGTGCCAGCAGCCCATCCCCTACTAGGAGCGAGCAGTACTTC.